This T cell receptor beta chain was identified during a study of blood T cell repertoires in COVID-19. The CDR3 contains 14 residues. Trimming cost V 5 bases and J 7 bases, with 18 bases left between them. Germline V gene data show CDR1 as SGHRS and CDR2 as YFSETQ. Repertoires were generated with immunoSEQ multiplex PCR, while TCRdb's copy carries only in-frame clones and drops some. The sample has around 170,000 clones; about four fifths are singletons. This receptor was taken from an elderly woman with acute or convalescent COVID-19. The source material was peripheral blood. The chain employs TRBV5-1 and TRBJ1-2, with no clear D. CDR3 amino acids: CASSLDVGRGGYTF. The CDR3 DNA sequence: TGCGCCAGCAGTCTTGATGTTGGCCGCGGTGGCTACACCTTC.